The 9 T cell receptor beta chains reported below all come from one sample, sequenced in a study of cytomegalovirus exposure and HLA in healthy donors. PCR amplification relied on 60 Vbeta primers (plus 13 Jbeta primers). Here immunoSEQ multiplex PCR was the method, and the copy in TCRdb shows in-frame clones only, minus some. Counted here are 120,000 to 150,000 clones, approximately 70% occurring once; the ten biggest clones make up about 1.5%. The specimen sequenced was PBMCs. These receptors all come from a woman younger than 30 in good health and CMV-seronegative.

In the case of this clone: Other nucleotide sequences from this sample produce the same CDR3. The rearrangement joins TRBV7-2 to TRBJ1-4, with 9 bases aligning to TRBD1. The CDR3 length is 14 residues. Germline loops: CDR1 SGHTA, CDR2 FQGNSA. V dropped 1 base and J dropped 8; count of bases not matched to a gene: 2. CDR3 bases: TGTGCCAGCAGCTTAGGACAGGGGGGCGAAAAACTGTTTTTT. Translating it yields CASSLGQGGEKLFF.

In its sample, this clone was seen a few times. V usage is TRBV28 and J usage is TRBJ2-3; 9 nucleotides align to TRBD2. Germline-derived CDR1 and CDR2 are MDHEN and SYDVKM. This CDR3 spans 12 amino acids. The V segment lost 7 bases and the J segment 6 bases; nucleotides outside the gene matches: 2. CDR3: CASTLAGDTQYF. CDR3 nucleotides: TGTGCCAGCACGCTAGCGGGGGATACGCAGTATTTT.

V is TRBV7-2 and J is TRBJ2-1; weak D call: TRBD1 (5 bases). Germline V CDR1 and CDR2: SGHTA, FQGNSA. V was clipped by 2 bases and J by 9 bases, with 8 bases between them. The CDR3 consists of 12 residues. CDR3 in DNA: TGTGCCAGCAGCTTAAGGGGTTCTGAGCAGTTCTTC. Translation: CASSLRGSEQFF.

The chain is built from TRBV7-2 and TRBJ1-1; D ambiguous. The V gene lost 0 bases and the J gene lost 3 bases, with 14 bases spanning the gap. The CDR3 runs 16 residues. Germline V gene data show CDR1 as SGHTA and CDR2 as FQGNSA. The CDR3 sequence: CASSLARGGLHTEAFF. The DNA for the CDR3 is TGTGCCAGCAGCTTAGCCCGAGGAGGCCTGCACACTGAAGCTTTCTTT.

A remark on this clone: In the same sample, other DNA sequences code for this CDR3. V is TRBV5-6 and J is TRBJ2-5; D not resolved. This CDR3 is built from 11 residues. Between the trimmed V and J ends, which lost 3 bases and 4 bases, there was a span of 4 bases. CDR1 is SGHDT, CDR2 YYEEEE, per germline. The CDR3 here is CASSSRETQYF. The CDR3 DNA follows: TGTGCCAGCAGCTCGCGAGAGACCCAGTACTTC.

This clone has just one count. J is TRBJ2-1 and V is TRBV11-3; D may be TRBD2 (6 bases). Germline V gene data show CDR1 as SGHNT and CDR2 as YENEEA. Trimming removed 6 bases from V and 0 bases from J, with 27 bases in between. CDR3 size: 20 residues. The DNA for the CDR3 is TGTGCCAGCAGTAAAGTGGGTAGCGGCTCTCTATTTAGCTCCTACAATGAGCAGTTCTTC. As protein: CASSKVGSGSLFSSYNEQFF.

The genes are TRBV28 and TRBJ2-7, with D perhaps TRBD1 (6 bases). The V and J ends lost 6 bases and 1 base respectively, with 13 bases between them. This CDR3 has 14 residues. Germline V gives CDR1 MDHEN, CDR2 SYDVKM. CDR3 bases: TGTGCCAGCAGAGGGGGAATAGGTTCCTACGAGCAGTACTTC. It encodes CASRGGIGSYEQYF.

In DNA form, the CDR3 reads TGCGCCAGCAGCCAAGAAAGGGGAACCGGGGAGCTGTTTTTT. The encoded protein is CASSQERGTGELFF. The chain recombines TRBV4-3 with TRBJ2-2; D may be TRBD1 (5 bases). Germline V gene lookup returns CDR1 LGHNA and CDR2 YSLEER. CDR3 length equals 14 residues. The V and J ends lost 0 bases and 5 bases respectively, with 7 bases between them.

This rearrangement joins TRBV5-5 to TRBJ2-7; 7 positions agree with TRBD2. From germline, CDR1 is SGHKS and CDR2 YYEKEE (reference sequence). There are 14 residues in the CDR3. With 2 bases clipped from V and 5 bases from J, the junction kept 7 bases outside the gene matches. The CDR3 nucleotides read TGTGCCAGCAGCTTTGAGACTAGCATTGACGAGCAGTACGTC. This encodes CASSFETSIDEQYV.